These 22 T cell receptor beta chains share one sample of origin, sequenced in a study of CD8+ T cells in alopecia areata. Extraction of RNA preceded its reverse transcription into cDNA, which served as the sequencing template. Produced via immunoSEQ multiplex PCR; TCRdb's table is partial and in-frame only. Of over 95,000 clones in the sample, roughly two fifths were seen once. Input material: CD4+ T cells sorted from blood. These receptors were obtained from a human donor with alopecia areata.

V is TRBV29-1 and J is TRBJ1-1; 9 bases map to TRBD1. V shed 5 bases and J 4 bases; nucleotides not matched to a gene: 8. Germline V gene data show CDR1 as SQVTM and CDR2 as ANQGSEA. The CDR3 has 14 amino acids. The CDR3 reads CSVQTGGVGTEAFF. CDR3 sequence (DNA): TGCAGCGTTCAGACAGGGGGAGTAGGCACTGAAGCTTTCTTT.

CDR3 in amino acids: CASTGLAGVPTQYF. The CDR3 coding sequence is TGTGCCAGCACGGGACTAGCGGGCGTCCCGACCCAGTACTTC. This sequence joins TRBV2 and TRBJ2-5, with 12 bases aligning to TRBD2. CDR3 length equals 14 residues. The V and J ends lost 7 bases and 7 bases, in that order; junction bases with no gene match: 7. In germline, CDR1 is SNHLY, CDR2 FYNNEI.

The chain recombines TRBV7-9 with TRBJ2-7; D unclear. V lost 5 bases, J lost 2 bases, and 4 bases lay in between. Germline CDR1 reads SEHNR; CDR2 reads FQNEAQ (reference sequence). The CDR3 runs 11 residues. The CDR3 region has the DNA TGTGCCAGCAGCACCCCCTACGAGCAGTACTTC. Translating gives CASSTPYEQYF.

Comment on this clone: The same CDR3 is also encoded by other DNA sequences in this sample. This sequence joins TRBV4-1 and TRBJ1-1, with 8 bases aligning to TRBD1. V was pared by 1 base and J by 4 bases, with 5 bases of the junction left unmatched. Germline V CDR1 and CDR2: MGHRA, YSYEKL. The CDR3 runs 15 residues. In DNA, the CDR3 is TGCGCCAGCAGCCAAGGTCAGGGGGCGATCACTGAAGCTTTCTTT. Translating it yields CASSQGQGAITEAFF.

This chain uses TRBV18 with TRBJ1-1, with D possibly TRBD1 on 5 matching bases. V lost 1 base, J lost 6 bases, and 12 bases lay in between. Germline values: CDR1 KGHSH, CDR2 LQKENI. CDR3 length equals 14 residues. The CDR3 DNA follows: TGTGCCAGCTCACCACTTGAGGGGATCGCTGAAGCTTTCTTT. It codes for CASSPLEGIAEAFF.

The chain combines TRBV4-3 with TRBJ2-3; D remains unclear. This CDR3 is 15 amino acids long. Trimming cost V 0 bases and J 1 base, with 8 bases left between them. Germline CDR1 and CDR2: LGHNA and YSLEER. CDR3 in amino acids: CASSQEGQGTDTQYF. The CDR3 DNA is TGCGCCAGCAGCCAAGAGGGCCAGGGCACAGATACGCAGTATTTT.

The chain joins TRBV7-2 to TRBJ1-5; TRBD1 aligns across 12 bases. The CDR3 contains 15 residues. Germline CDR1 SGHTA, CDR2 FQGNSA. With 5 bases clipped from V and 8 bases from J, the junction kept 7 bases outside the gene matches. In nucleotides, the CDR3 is TGTGCCAGCAGCGCCGGGACAGGGGGCATCAAGCCCCAGCATTTT. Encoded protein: CASSAGTGGIKPQHF. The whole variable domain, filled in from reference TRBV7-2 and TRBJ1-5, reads GAGVSQSPSNKVTEKGKDVELRCDPISGHTALYWYRQSLGQGLEFLIYFQGNSAPDKSGLPSDRFSAERTGGSVSTLTIQRTQQEDSAVYLCASSAGTGGIKPQHFGDGTRLSIL.

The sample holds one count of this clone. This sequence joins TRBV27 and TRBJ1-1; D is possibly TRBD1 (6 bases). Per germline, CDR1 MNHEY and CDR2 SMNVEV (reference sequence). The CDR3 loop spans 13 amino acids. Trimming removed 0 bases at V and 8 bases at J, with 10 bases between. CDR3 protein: CASSLSGTPEAFF. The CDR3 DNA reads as TGTGCCAGCAGTTTATCCGGGACACCGGAAGCTTTCTTT.

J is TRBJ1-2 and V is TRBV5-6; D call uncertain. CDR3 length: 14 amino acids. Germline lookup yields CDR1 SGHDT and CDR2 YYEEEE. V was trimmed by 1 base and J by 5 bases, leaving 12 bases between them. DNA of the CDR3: TGTGCCAGCAGCTTGTTTCCGGCCTTATATGGCTACACCTTC. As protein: CASSLFPALYGYTF.

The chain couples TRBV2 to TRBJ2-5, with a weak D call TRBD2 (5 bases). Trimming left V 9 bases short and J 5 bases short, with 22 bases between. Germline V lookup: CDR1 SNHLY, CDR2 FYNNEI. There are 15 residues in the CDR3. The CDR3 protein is CARPEERRMGETQYF. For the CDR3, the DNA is TGTGCCAGACCGGAGGAACGGCGAATGGGGGAGACCCAGTACTTC. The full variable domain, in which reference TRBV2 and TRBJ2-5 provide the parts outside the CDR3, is EPEVTQTPSHQVTQMGQEVILRCVPISNHLYFYWYRQILGQKVEFLVSFYNNEISEKSEIFDDQFSVERPDGSNFTLKIRSTKLEDSAMYFCARPEERRMGETQYFGPGTRLLVL.

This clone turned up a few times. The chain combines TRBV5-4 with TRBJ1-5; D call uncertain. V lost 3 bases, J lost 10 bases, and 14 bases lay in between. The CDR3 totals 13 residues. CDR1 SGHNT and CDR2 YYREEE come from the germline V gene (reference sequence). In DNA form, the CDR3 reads TGTGCCAGCAGCTCAGTGAACCGGCCCCCCCAGCATTTT. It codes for CASSSVNRPPQHF.

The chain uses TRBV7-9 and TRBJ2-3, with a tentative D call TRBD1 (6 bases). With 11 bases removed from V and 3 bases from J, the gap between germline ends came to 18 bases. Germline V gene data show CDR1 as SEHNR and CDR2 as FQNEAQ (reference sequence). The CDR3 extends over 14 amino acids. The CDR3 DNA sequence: TGTGCCGTACGCAGGGGTGGCATGACAGATACGCAGTATTTT. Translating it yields CAVRRGGMTDTQYF.

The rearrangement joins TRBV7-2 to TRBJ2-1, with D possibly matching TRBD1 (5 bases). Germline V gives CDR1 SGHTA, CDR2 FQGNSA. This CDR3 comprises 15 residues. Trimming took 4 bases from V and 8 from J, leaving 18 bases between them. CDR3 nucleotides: TGTGCCAGCAGCTCCCCCGTTTTTGTCAGGGATGAGCAGTTCTTC. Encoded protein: CASSSPVFVRDEQFF.

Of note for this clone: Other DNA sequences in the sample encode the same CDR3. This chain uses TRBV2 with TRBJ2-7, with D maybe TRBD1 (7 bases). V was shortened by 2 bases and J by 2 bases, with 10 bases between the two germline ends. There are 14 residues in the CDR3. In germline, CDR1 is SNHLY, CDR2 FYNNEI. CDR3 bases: TGTGCCAGCAGTGAACAGGGGGAGGCCTACGAGCAGTACTTC. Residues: CASSEQGEAYEQYF.

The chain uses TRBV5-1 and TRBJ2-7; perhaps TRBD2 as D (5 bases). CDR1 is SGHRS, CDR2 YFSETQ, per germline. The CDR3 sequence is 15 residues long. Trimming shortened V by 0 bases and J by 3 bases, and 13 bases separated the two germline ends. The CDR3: CASSLDVATYYEQYF. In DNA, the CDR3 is TGCGCCAGCAGCTTGGATGTAGCGACATACTACGAGCAGTACTTC.

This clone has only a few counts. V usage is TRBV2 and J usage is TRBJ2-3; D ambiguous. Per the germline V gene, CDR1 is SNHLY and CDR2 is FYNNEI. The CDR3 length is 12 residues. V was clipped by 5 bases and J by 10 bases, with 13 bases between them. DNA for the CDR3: TGTGCCAGCAGTTTCTCCTCGAGGTCGCAGTATTTT. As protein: CASSFSSRSQYF.

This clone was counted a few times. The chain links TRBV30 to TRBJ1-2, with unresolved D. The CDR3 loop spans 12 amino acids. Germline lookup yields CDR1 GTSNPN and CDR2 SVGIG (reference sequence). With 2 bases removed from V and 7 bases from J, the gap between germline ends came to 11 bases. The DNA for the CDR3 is TGTGCCTGGAGTTGGAGGTTGGGTGGCTACACCTTC. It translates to CAWSWRLGGYTF.

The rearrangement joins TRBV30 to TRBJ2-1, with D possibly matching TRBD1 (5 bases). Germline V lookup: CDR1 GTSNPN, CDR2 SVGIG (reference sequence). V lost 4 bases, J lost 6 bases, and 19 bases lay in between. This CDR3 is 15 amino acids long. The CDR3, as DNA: TGTGCCTGGAACCCAGACTCACAGGCTACCAATGAGCAGTTCTTC. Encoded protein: CAWNPDSQATNEQFF.

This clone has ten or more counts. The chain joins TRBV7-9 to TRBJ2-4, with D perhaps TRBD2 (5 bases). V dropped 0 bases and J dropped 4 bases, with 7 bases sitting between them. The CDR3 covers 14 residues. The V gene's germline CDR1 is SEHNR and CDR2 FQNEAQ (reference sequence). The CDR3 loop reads CASSLADSKNIQYF. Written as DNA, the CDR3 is TGTGCCAGCAGCTTAGCGGACTCGAAAAACATTCAGTACTTC. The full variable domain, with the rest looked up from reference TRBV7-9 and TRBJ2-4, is DTGVSQNPRHKITKRGQNVTFRCDPISEHNRLYWYRQTLGQGPEFLTYFQNEAQLEKSRLLSDRFSAERPKGSFSTLEIQRTEQGDSAMYLCASSLADSKNIQYFGAGTRLSVL.

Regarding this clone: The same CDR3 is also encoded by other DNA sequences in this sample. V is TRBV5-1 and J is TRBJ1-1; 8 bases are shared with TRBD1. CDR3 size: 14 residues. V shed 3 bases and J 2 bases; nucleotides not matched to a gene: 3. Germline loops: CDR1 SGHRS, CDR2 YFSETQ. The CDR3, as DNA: TGCGCCAGCAGCTCTACAGGGGGAAACACTGAAGCTTTCTTT. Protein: CASSSTGGNTEAFF.

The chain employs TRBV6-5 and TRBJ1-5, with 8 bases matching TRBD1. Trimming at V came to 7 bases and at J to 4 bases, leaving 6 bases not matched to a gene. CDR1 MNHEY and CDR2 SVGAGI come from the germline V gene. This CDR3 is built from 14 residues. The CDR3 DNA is TGTGCCAGCAACCCAGGGGGCCCTAATCAGCCCCAGCATTTT. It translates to CASNPGGPNQPQHF.

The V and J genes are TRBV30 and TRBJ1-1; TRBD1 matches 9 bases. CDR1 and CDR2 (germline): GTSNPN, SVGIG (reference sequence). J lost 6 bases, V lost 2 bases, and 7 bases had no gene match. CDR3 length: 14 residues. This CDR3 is CAWSFLRDRAEAFF. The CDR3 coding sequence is TGTGCCTGGAGTTTCCTTCGGGACAGGGCTGAAGCTTTCTTT.